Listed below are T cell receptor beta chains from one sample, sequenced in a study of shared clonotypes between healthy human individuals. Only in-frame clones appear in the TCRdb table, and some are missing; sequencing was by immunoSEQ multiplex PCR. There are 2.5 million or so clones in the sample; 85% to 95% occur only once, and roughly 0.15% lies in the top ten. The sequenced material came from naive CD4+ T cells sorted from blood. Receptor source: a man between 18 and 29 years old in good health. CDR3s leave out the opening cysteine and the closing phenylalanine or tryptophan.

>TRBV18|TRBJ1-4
ASSPPARVAGNEKLF
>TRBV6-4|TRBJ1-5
ASKKRSRGGEGQPQH
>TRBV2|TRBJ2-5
ASSVEGEQY
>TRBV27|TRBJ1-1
ASRGLDLNTEAF
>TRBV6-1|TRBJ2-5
ASRDRFVETQY
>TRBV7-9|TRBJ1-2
ASSPTGPYGYT
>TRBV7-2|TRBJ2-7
ASSPGLAGPYEQY
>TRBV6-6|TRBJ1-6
ASRRGQGNSPLH
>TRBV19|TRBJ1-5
ASSEGTISNQPQH
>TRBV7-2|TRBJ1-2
ASSLAGRAEGYT
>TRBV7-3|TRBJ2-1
ASSLGPPPQF